These 27 T cell receptor beta chains came from one sample sequenced in a study of T cell changes during pregnancy in multiple sclerosis. The data were produced by immunoSEQ multiplex PCR, yet TCRdb's version contains in-frame clones alone and is incomplete. This sample yields about 64,000 clones, of which about nine tenths are seen a single time; 1.4% belongs to the top ten. The material was peripheral blood, obtained in the second trimester of pregnancy. All receptors derive from a female donor with multiple sclerosis, enrolled in a pregnancy study.

CDR3: CASASGDYGYTF. CDR3 DNA: TGTGCCAGCGCCTCAGGGGACTATGGCTACACCTTC. The chain is built from TRBV7-9 and TRBJ1-2; the D gene is possibly TRBD1 (6 bases). CDR3 length: 12 residues. Germline CDR1 and CDR2: SEHNR and FQNEAQ (reference sequence). V lost 8 bases to trimming and J lost 3 bases, with 10 bases between them.

The gene calls are TRBV9 and TRBJ2-1; D gene uncertain. The germline V gene encodes CDR1 SGDLS and CDR2 YYNGEE. V lost 2 bases to trimming and J lost 7 bases, with 19 bases between them. This CDR3 spans 16 amino acids. CDR3 in amino acids: CASSVYDRRPGNEQFF. CDR3 nucleotide sequence: TGTGCCAGCAGCGTGTACGACCGGCGTCCAGGTAATGAGCAGTTCTTC.

This clone showed up just once. The V call is TRBV4-1, the J call TRBJ2-3, with TRBD1 matching over 7 bases. Germline V gene lookup returns CDR1 MGHRA and CDR2 YSYEKL. This CDR3 contains 18 residues. The V and J ends lost 1 base and 4 bases, in that order; junction bases with no gene match: 14. The DNA of the CDR3 is TGCGCCAGCAGCCAAGTCATTAGGGGGCAGGGTCGGGCAGATACGCAGTATTTT. It is translated as CASSQVIRGQGRADTQYF.

V is TRBV5-5 and J is TRBJ2-5; 7 nucleotides align to TRBD2. The junction had 15 bases not matched to a gene; V was cut back by 0 bases and J by 4 bases. CDR3 length: 18 amino acids. Germline V CDR1 and CDR2: SGHKS, YYEKEE (reference sequence). The DNA for the CDR3 is TGTGCCAGCAGCTTGGGTCCCCAGACTAGCACCGGGGCAGAGACCCAGTACTTC. Protein: CASSLGPQTSTGAETQYF.

V is TRBV2 and J is TRBJ1-1; no clear D. This CDR3 has 14 amino acids. The germline gives CDR1 SNHLY, CDR2 FYNNEI. V lost 7 bases and J lost 1, with 13 bases in between. The CDR3 reads CASTVNPGNTEAFF. The CDR3 nucleotides are TGTGCCAGCACCGTCAATCCGGGGAACACTGAAGCTTTCTTT. Combining the CDR3 with reference TRBV2 and TRBJ1-1 gives the whole variable domain EPEVTQTPSHQVTQMGQEVILRCVPISNHLYFYWYRQILGQKVEFLVSFYNNEISEKSEIFDDQFSVERPDGSNFTLKIRSTKLEDSAMYFCASTVNPGNTEAFFGQGTRLTVV.

This chain connects TRBV5-4 to TRBJ1-5, with D unclear. Germline loops: CDR1 SGHNT, CDR2 YYREEE (reference sequence). V was trimmed by 1 base and J by 7 bases, leaving 12 bases between them. CDR3 length: 14 amino acids. The CDR3 loop reads CASSLTGSGQPQHF. The DNA of the CDR3 is TGTGCCAGCAGCTTGACCGGGTCCGGGCAGCCCCAGCATTTT.

This clone occurred a few times. This chain connects TRBV4-1 to TRBJ1-5; D is uncertain. V was cut by 0 bases and J by 2 bases, with 11 bases left in between. The CDR3 spans 16 residues. Germline V gene data show CDR1 as MGHRA and CDR2 as YSYEKL. CDR3 region: CASSQDDGEGNQPQHF. CDR3 nucleotides: TGCGCCAGCAGCCAAGACGATGGCGAGGGCAATCAGCCCCAGCATTTT.

J is TRBJ2-3 and V is TRBV7-9, with D unresolved. This CDR3 has 15 residues. Germline CDR1 and CDR2: SEHNR and FQNEAQ (reference sequence). The V and J ends lost 1 base and 3 bases respectively, with 11 bases between them. The DNA of the CDR3 is TGTGCCAGCAGCTTAGTCGCACTCTATACAGATACGCAGTATTTT. Translating it yields CASSLVALYTDTQYF.

The chain recombines TRBV27 with TRBJ1-2; D may be TRBD1 (6 bases). CDR3 size: 15 residues. Germline-derived CDR1 and CDR2 are MNHEY and SMNVEV (reference sequence). Trimming left V 2 bases short and J 6 bases short, with 16 bases between. The CDR3 sequence is CASSLTGIRRNGYTF. The CDR3 DNA sequence: TGTGCCAGCAGTTTAACAGGGATTCGTAGGAATGGCTACACCTTC.

The genes are TRBV10-3 and TRBJ2-5; TRBD2 matches at 7 bases. J was trimmed by 3 bases and V by 10 bases; bases with no gene match: 2. Germline CDR1 is ENHRY and CDR2 is SYGVKD. The CDR3 has 11 residues. CDR3 sequence reads: CATGLEETQYF. The CDR3 DNA follows: TGTGCCACCGGACTAGAAGAGACCCAGTACTTC.

The chain carries TRBV10-3 and TRBJ2-5; 9 bases are a match to TRBD1. The J segment lost 6 bases and the V segment lost 6 bases, leaving 5 bases of the junction unmatched. The CDR3 runs 13 residues. Germline CDR1 and CDR2: ENHRY and SYGVKD. The CDR3 nucleotides read TGTGCCATCAGCCCGGGACAGGGAAAGACCCAGTACTTC. Its translation: CAISPGQGKTQYF.

This clone was seen once. The chain is built from TRBV19 and TRBJ2-1; TRBD1 is a possible D gene (7 bases). The length of the CDR3 is 15 residues. V was clipped by 5 bases and J by 9 bases, with 20 bases between them. Germline-derived CDR1 and CDR2 are LNHDA and SQIVND (reference sequence). CDR3 sequence (DNA): TGTGCCAGTAGTCGCCGACAGGGACTCAACGGTGAGCAGTTCTTC. It encodes CASSRRQGLNGEQFF.

Here the CDR3 reads CASGSGIYNEQFF. The CDR3 nucleotides are TGTGCTAGTGGTTCCGGGATTTACAATGAGCAGTTCTTC. The chain couples TRBV12-5 to TRBJ2-1, with TRBD2 as a possible D gene (5 bases). V lost 4 bases and J 4 bases, leaving 8 bases between the germline ends. Per the germline V gene, CDR1 is LGHNT and CDR2 is FRNRAP. The CDR3 covers 13 residues.

Points on this clone: A read error may account for a junction end that differs from germline. V usage is TRBV7-3 and J usage is TRBJ2-3; D is possibly TRBD2 (6 bases). Germline V lookup: CDR1 SGHTA, CDR2 FQGTGA. This CDR3 has 13 residues. This chain's CDR3 is CASSPTSTDTQYF. CDR3 DNA sequence: TGTGCCAGCAGCCCAACTAGCACGGATACGCAGTATTTT. The complete variable domain, with remaining parts taken from reference TRBV7-3 and TRBJ2-3, reads GAGVSQTPSNKVTEKGKYVELRCDPISGHTALYWYRQSLGQGPEFLIYFQGTGAADDSGLPNDRFFAVRPEGSVSTLKIQRTERGDSAVYLCASSPTSTDTQYFGPGTRLTVL.

The V call is TRBV6-1, the J call TRBJ1-5; TRBD1 aligns across 7 bases. Trimming cost V 6 bases and J 5 bases; bases outside gene matches: 7. This CDR3 has 14 amino acids. CDR1 and CDR2 (germline): MNHNS, SASEGT. CDR3: CASRTRTGHQPQHF. The CDR3 DNA reads TGTGCCAGCAGGACTAGGACAGGTCATCAGCCCCAGCATTTT.

This sequence joins TRBV29-1 and TRBJ1-2; D gene unclear. Germline loops: CDR1 SQVTM, CDR2 ANQGSEA. V was trimmed by 2 bases and J by 2 bases, leaving 3 bases between them. This CDR3 region has 11 residues. CDR3 loop: CSVEQNYGYTF. The CDR3 nucleotides are TGCAGCGTTGAACAGAACTATGGCTACACCTTC.

CDR3 region: CASYLNPGTGFALNEQFF. The CDR3 DNA reads TGTGCCAGCTACCTAAACCCCGGGACAGGGTTTGCCCTCAATGAGCAGTTCTTC. The V gene is TRBV7-8, the J gene TRBJ2-1; TRBD1 matches at 9 bases. From germline, CDR1 is SGHVS and CDR2 FQNEAQ. The V gene end was trimmed by 8 bases and the J gene end by 6 bases; junction bases not matched to a gene: 20. The CDR3 has 18 residues.

This clone is a singleton in its sample. The chain couples TRBV6-5 to TRBJ2-2; maybe TRBD2 (6 bases). The V end lost 6 bases, the J end lost 6 bases, and 11 bases lay between the germline ends. The length of the CDR3 is 13 residues. Germline V CDR1 and CDR2: MNHEY, SVGAGI. The chain's CDR3 is CASSPGESGELFF. The CDR3 nucleotides read TGTGCCAGCAGCCCGGGGGAATCCGGGGAGCTGTTTTTT.

V usage is TRBV7-8 and J usage is TRBJ1-5; 10 positions match TRBD1. This CDR3 contains 15 residues. The germline CDR1 and CDR2 sequences are SGHVS and FQNEAQ. V lost 5 bases and J lost 5; bases outside the gene matches: 6. The CDR3 protein is CASSARTGGDQPQHF. As DNA, the CDR3 is TGTGCCAGCAGCGCTAGGACAGGGGGTGATCAGCCCCAGCATTTT. Full variable domain (remainder filled in from reference TRBV7-8 and TRBJ1-5): GAGVSQSPRYKVAKRGQDVALRCDPISGHVSLFWYQQALGQGPEFLTYFQNEAQLDKSGLPSDRFFAERPEGSVSTLKIQRTQQEDSAVYLCASSARTGGDQPQHFGDGTRLSIL.

The rearrangement uses TRBV21-1 and TRBJ1-5. TRBV21-1 is deemed a pseudogene. CDR3 length equals 15 residues. CDR3 nucleotides: TGTGCCAGCAGCAAGGGGGAGGGGAACAATCAGCCCCAGCATTTT. Translation: CASSKGEGNNQPQHF.

CDR3 amino acids: CASSYSEDRLGYGYTF. As DNA, the CDR3 is TGTGCCAGCAGTTACTCGGAGGACCGTCTAGGGTATGGCTACACCTTC. V is TRBV6-5 and J is TRBJ1-2; no reliable D call. This CDR3 spans 16 amino acids. The V and J ends lost 0 bases and 5 bases respectively, with 16 bases between them. CDR1 and CDR2 from the germline V gene are MNHEY and SVGAGI.

CDR3 bases: TGTGCCAGCAGCTTGGTCGGCGGTCACCAGCCCCAGCATTTT. Its protein is CASSLVGGHQPQHF. V gene TRBV5-6 combines with J gene TRBJ1-5; D is undetermined. Trimming stripped 0 bases from V and 7 bases from J, with 11 bases between. Looked up from germline, CDR1 is SGHDT and CDR2 is YYEEEE. The CDR3 has 14 residues.

The chain couples TRBV7-2 to TRBJ2-1; TRBD2 might be the D (5 bases). The CDR3 covers 16 residues. Trimming took 1 base from V and 3 from J, leaving 13 bases between them. Per germline, CDR1 SGHTA and CDR2 FQGNSA. The CDR3 region has the DNA TGTGCCAGCAGCTTAGTTGTGGGAGCCTTCTACAATGAGCAGTTCTTC. It translates to CASSLVVGAFYNEQFF.

V usage is TRBV2 and J usage is TRBJ2-2, with 9 positions matching TRBD2. Trimming took 7 bases from V and 4 from J; bases not matched to a gene: 4. The CDR3 has 14 amino acids. Per the germline V gene, CDR1 is SNHLY and CDR2 is FYNNEI. CDR3 in amino acids: CASKREEGTGELFF. The CDR3, as DNA: TGTGCCAGCAAGCGGGAGGAGGGCACCGGGGAGCTGTTTTTT.

The V gene is TRBV29-1, the J gene TRBJ2-3; weak D call: TRBD2 (6 bases). CDR1 is SQVTM, CDR2 ANQGSEA, per germline. V gave up 3 bases and J gave up 2 bases, with 12 bases separating them. This CDR3 contains 14 residues. CDR3 DNA: TGCAGCGTTGAGGACGGGAGTCTCACAGATACGCAGTATTTT. Protein: CSVEDGSLTDTQYF.

The J gene is TRBJ2-2, the V gene TRBV28; TRBD1 agrees at 8 bases. Per germline, CDR1 MDHEN and CDR2 SYDVKM. J was trimmed by 7 bases and V by 5 bases; bases with no gene match: 6. The CDR3 extends over 14 amino acids. The CDR3 loop reads CASSRAGGIGELFF. DNA for the CDR3: TGTGCCAGCAGTAGGGCAGGGGGCATCGGGGAGCTGTTTTTT.

J is TRBJ2-7 and V is TRBV2, with TRBD2 as a possible D gene (5 bases). The CDR3 covers 13 residues. CDR1 SNHLY and CDR2 FYNNEI come from the germline V gene. V gave up 6 bases and J gave up 2 bases, with 11 bases separating them. CDR3 residues: CASRPTGTYEQYF. DNA for the CDR3: TGTGCCAGCAGGCCTACCGGGACCTACGAGCAGTACTTC.